This is a list of T cell receptor beta chains from one sample in a study of CD8+ T cells in alopecia areata. Clones were read by immunoSEQ multiplex PCR, and TCRdb kept only the in-frame ones, dropping some. The data contain about 130,000 clones, about 47% of them singletons. Material: CD8+ T cells sorted from blood, obtained at week 0. The source is a human donor with alopecia areata. The CDR3 runs from the conserved cysteine through the conserved F or W. D genes are given only for firm matches. Not all rows give a size; the values are once, few, many and, for expanded clones, a class.

TRBJ2-3 TRBD1 NA TRBV7-9 TGTGCCAGCAGCTCCCGGACAGGACCCACAGATACGCAGTATTTT CASSSRTGPTDTQYF
TRBJ2-7 NA NA TRBV5-1 TGCGCCAGCAGCTTGCCAGGGAGCTCCTACGAGCAGTACTTC CASSLPGSSYEQYF
TRBJ1-1 NA NA TRBV29-1 TGCAGCGTTGCAGACGACACTGAAGCTTTCTTT CSVADDTEAFF
TRBJ2-3 NA NA TRBV5-4 TGTGCCAGCAGCTCTACGACAGAGAGCCTCACAGATACGCAGTATTTT CASSSTTESLTDTQYF
TRBJ2-7 NA NA TRBV20-1 TGCAGTGCTGGCTACGAGCAGTACTTC CSAGYEQYF
TRBJ1-1 TRBD1 NA TRBV5-4 TGTGCCAGCAGCTTCAGGACAGGGTGGGAGGGCACTGAAGCTTTCTTT CASSFRTGWEGTEAFF
TRBJ2-4 NA NA TRBV29-1 TGCAGCGTTGAAGGGGGGCTGTTCGGCAAAAACATTCAGTACTTC CSVEGGLFGKNIQYF
TRBJ2-7 NA NA TRBV7-8 TGTGCCAGCAGCCCCCAGGACCTGGAGCAGTACTTC CASSPQDLEQYF
TRBJ2-3 TRBD2 NA TRBV13 TGTGCCAGCAGCTACGCTAGCGGGGGTAGCACAGATACGCAGTATTTT CASSYASGGSTDTQYF
TRBJ2-7 TRBD1 few TRBV2 TGTGCCAGTAACCCAGCAGGGACAGGGCTTTACGAGCAGTACTTC CASNPAGTGLYEQYF
TRBJ2-1 NA NA TRBV4-3 TGCGCCAGCAGCCAAGATGGTGGGTGGTACAATGAGCAGTTCTTC CASSQDGGWYNEQFF
TRBJ2-2 NA few TRBV7-6 TGTGCCAGCAGCTTAGATATTCTTCGCGAGAACACCGGGGAGCTGTTTTTT CASSLDILRENTGELFF
TRBJ2-3 TRBD1 NA TRBV2 TGTGCCAGCAGTCACCCTGGCGGGGGACAGGGGTATGCAGATACGCAGTATTTT CASSHPGGGQGYADTQYF
TRBJ2-3 TRBD2 NA TRBV9 TGTGCCAGCAGCGTAGAGAGTAGCGGGGGGATCGCAGATACGCAGTATTTT CASSVESSGGIADTQYF
TRBJ1-1 NA NA TRBV30 TGTGCCTGGAGTTATTTACAGGGAACAAGCACTGAAGCTTTCTTT CAWSYLQGTSTEAFF
TRBJ2-2 NA NA TRBV7-3 TGTGCCAGCAGCTCCTCTCGGGGGGCGGGCACCGGGGAGCTGTTTTTT CASSSSRGAGTGELFF
TRBJ2-7 NA few TRBV7-2 TGTGCCAGCAGCTTGGACCTCTACGAGCAGTACTTC CASSLDLYEQYF
TRBJ2-1 TRBD1 NA TRBV4-3 TGCGCCAGCAGCCAAGATCCCGGGACAGCTACCTACAATGAGCAGTTCTTC CASSQDPGTATYNEQFF
TRBJ1-2 NA once TRBV27 TGTGCCATCAGGGACGGGGTAGGCAGCTACACCTTC CAIRDGVGSYTF
TRBJ1-5 TRBD1 NA TRBV27 TGTGCCAGCAGTCCCTCAACAGGGGAGAACAATCAGCCCCAGCATTTT CASSPSTGENNQPQHF
TRBJ2-2 TRBD2 few TRBV4-3 TGCGCCAGCAGCTACGGGGGGACTAACACCGGGGAGCTGTTTTTT CASSYGGTNTGELFF
TRBJ2-7 TRBD1 NA TRBV5-1 TGCGCCAGCAGCCCGACAGGGACAAATCACGAGCAGTACTTC CASSPTGTNHEQYF
TRBJ1-5 TRBD1 NA TRBV27 TGTGCCAGCAGACCAGGGGGCGCGGGTCAGCCCCAGCATTTT CASRPGGAGQPQHF
TRBJ2-3 NA NA TRBV27 TGTGCCAGCAGCTACGACTACGATACGCAGTATTTT CASSYDYDTQYF
TRBJ1-2 TRBD1 NA TRBV30 TGTGCCTGGAAGATTTCTCTAACGACAGGGATGAGTGCTGGCTACACCTTC CAWKISLTTGMSAGYTF
TRBJ2-3 NA NA TRBV4-3 TGCGCCAGCAGCCAAGATGGACAGCGCACAGATACGCAGTATTTT CASSQDGQRTDTQYF
TRBJ1-5 NA few TRBV27 TGTGCCAGCAGTTTAGTTCAGGCTAGCAATCAGCCCCAGCATTTT CASSLVQASNQPQHF
TRBJ2-3 TRBD2 NA TRBV7-9 TGTGCCAGCAGCGACGGCGGTGAAGCGGGGGGCCGGAGTCCAGATACGCAGTATTTT CASSDGGEAGGRSPDTQYF
TRBJ2-3 TRBD2 NA TRBV7-9 TGTGCCAGCAGCGGACTAGCCACAGATACGCAGTATTTT CASSGLATDTQYF
TRBJ2-1 NA NA TRBV9 TGTGCCAGCAGCGCATTCCGGGACACGGGGGTCGACAATGAGCAGTTCTTC CASSAFRDTGVDNEQFF
TRBJ1-1 TRBD1 NA TRBV5-4 TGTGCCAGCAGCTTGGCCCCAGGGGGGAGTACTGAAGCTTTCTTT CASSLAPGGSTEAFF
TRBJ2-3 NA NA TRBV7-2 TGTGCCAGCAGCCCCCGGACAGCCGATACGCAGTATTTT CASSPRTADTQYF
TRBJ2-5 NA NA TRBV5-6 TGTGCCAGCAGCTTTCAGACAGAGACCCAGTACTTC CASSFQTETQYF
TRBJ1-1 NA NA TRBV7-9 TGTGCCAGCAGCGCTATCAATAGTGGAGGGGCGGGCACTGAAGCTTTCTTT CASSAINSGGAGTEAFF
TRBJ2-1 TRBD1 once TRBV30 TGTGCCTGGACCGGGACAGGGGCCTACAATGAGCAGTTCTTC CAWTGTGAYNEQFF
TRBJ1-1 NA NA TRBV30 TGTGCCTGGAGCTTGCAGCGCATGAACACTGAAGCTTTCTTT CAWSLQRMNTEAFF
TRBJ1-2 NA NA TRBV4-2 TGTGCCAGCAGCCAGTCAACAGGCCCCCACCCTAACTATGGCTACACCTTC CASSQSTGPHPNYGYTF